This TCR beta chain is from a study of prognosis after radiotherapy for stage I lung cancer. Study-wide findings and caveats: It was in patients who developed distant metastases that Shannon entropy after stereotactic body radiation therapy was lower.

Template was genomic DNA; TCR beta CDR3 amplified in two multiplex PCR rounds. The authors ran first-round PCR with primers specific to each TRBV and TRBJ gene. TCRdb re-derived calls from the multiplex PCR reads in MiXCR, one entry per CDR3 protein. Altogether about 27,000 distinct CDR3 sequences are present, about 30% being singletons, with the ten largest covering about a third. The CDR3 is made up of 13 amino acids. Germline V gene data show CDR1 as MNHNS and CDR2 as SASEGT. V shed 7 bases and J shed 0 bases, with 9 bases lying between them. A note on this clonotype: The target antigen is unknown.

The genes are TRBV6-1 and TRBJ1-1; TRBD1 might be the D (6 bases). The specimen was PBMCs, collected before or after stereotactic body radiation therapy (not recorded which). This clonotype was obtained from a donor of 50 years or more with non-small cell lung cancer. The CDR3 protein is CASIGGLNTEAFF. Here the CDR3 DNA reads TGTGCCAGCATTGGGGGCCTGAACACTGAAGCTTTCTTT.